Shown below are 9 T cell receptor beta chains from a single sample sequenced in a study of T cell responses to AZD1222 COVID-19 vaccine. The table came from immunoSEQ multiplex PCR; TCRdb's copy has only in-frame clones and leaves some out. The sample holds around 140,000 clones. Sequencing was carried out using peripheral blood. The receptors originated from an adult in good health.

This chain connects TRBV6-5 to TRBJ2-5, with D maybe TRBD2 (6 bases). Germline V CDR1 and CDR2: MNHEY, SVGAGI. V lost 1 base and J lost 0, with 12 bases in between. The CDR3 has 16 residues. CDR3 in DNA: TGTGCCAGCAGTTACTGGGCGGGGTTAGACCAAGAGACCCAGTACTTC. Encoded protein: CASSYWAGLDQETQYF.

The V and J genes are TRBV10-1 and TRBJ2-3; D might be TRBD1 or TRBD2, each matching 5 bases. The V and J ends lost 8 bases and 1 base respectively, with 10 bases between them. The CDR3 covers 13 residues. Germline assignment: CDR1 WNHNN and CDR2 SYGVQD (reference sequence). CDR3 bases: TGCGCCAGCGGGGACGCGGGCACAGATACGCAGTATTTT. It translates to CASGDAGTDTQYF.

This chain uses TRBV6-6 with TRBJ1-1; TRBD1 agrees at 7 bases. V lost 7 bases and J lost 4; bases outside the gene matches: 12. The CDR3 is 15 amino acids. From germline, CDR1 is MNHNY and CDR2 SVGAGI (reference sequence). The CDR3 nucleotides read TGTGCCAGCACAGACCGACAGGGCTGGGGCACTGAAGCTTTCTTT. Its translation: CASTDRQGWGTEAFF.

V gene TRBV2 combines with J gene TRBJ1-2, with 7 bases identical to TRBD1. CDR1 is SNHLY and CDR2 is FYNNEI in the germline V gene. V lost 5 bases and J lost 1; bases outside the gene matches: 7. CDR3 length equals 15 residues. The DNA for the CDR3 is TGTGCCAGCAGTAGAGCAGGGGGGGATAACTATGGCTACACCTTC. It specifies CASSRAGGDNYGYTF.

The rearrangement links TRBV6-2 or TRBV6-3 to TRBJ1-2; weak D call: TRBD1 (6 bases). The CDR3 runs to 17 residues. V lost 2 bases, J lost 7 bases, and 23 bases lay in between. The germline V gene has CDR1 MNHEY and CDR2 SVGEGT. For the CDR3, the DNA is TGTGCCAGCAGTTACGGACAGAACCTTAAGGTTTTCGGTGGCTACACCTTC. This encodes CASSYGQNLKVFGGYTF.

The V and J genes are TRBV4-2 and TRBJ2-2; D may be TRBD2 (7 bases). Trimming shortened V by 4 bases and J by 5 bases, and 20 bases separated the two germline ends. This CDR3 comprises 17 residues. Per the germline V gene, CDR1 is LGHNA and CDR2 is YNFKEQ. This CDR3 is CASSPLGGGAETGELFF. The DNA for the CDR3 is TGTGCCAGCAGCCCCCTAGGGGGGGGCGCGGAGACCGGGGAGCTGTTTTTT.

V gene TRBV15 combines with J gene TRBJ1-2, with D hard to call. V was clipped by 3 bases and J by 6 bases, with 11 bases between them. CDR3 size: 13 residues. Germline loops: CDR1 LNHNV, CDR2 YYDKDF (reference sequence). The CDR3 DNA is TGTGCCACCAGCAGTGGGTCTGGGGATGGCTACACCTTC. It is translated as CATSSGSGDGYTF.

The chain has TRBV10-3 and TRBJ2-6; D is perhaps TRBD1 (6 bases). In germline, CDR1 is ENHRY, CDR2 SYGVKD. The CDR3 sequence is 20 residues long. Trimming took 0 bases from V and 2 from J, leaving 20 bases between them. This CDR3 is CAISESEGGKPRPGANVLTF. In DNA form, the CDR3 reads TGTGCCATCAGTGAGTCGGAAGGGGGAAAACCTAGACCTGGGGCCAACGTCCTGACTTTC.

The CDR3 DNA follows: TGCGCCAGCCGATCACTGAGGGGTGGCGGTGAAGCTTTCTTT. Residues: CASRSLRGGGEAFF. This sequence joins TRBV5-1 and TRBJ1-1; weak D call: TRBD1 (5 bases). Germline CDR1 reads SGHRS; CDR2 reads YFSETQ. The germline V and J ends were trimmed by 7 bases and 7 bases, with 20 bases remaining between them. CDR3 length: 14 amino acids.